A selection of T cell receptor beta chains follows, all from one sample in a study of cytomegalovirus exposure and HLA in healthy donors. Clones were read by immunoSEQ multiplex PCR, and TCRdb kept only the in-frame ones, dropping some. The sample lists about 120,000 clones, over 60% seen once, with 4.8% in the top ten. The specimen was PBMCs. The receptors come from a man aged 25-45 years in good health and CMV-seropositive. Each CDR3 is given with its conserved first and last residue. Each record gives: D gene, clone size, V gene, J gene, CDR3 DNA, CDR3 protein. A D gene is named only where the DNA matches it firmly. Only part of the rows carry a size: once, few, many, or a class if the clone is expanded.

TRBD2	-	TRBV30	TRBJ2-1	TGTGCCTGGAGGCCGATGGGACTAGCGGGGGGGCATGAGCAGTTCTTC	CAWRPMGLAGGHEQFF
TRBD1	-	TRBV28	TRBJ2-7	TGTGCCAGCAGTCCTCCGGGACAGGGGGCCTACGAGCAGTACTTC	CASSPPGQGAYEQYF
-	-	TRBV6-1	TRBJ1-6	TGTGCCAGCAGTGAGAGAGAAAATTCACCCCTCCACTTT	CASSERENSPLHF
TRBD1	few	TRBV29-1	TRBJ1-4	TGCAGCGTTGAACAGGGACAGGGAAAACTGTTTTTT	CSVEQGQGKLFF
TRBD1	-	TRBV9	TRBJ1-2	TGTGCCAGCAGCGAAACAGGGGAGCCTTTCTATGGCTACACCTTC	CASSETGEPFYGYTF
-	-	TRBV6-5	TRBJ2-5	TGTGCCAGCAGGGCCAATGGGAGAGAGACCCAGTACTTC	CASRANGRETQYF
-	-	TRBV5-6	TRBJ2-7	TGTGCCAGCAGCATCGGCACAGGCTACGAGCAGTACTTC	CASSIGTGYEQYF
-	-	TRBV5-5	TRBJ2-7	TGTGCCAGCAGCTTCTCCCGGGGGAACTCCTACGAGCAGTACTTC	CASSFSRGNSYEQYF
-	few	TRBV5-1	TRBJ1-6	TGCGCCAGCAGCTTGGACACCGACTATAATTCACCCCTCCACTTT	CASSLDTDYNSPLHF
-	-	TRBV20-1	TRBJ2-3	TGCAGTGAACTACACACAGATACGCAGTATTTT	CSELHTDTQYF
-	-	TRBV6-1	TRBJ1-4	TGTGCCAGCAGTCCAGTTAGCCGGCTGTTTTTT	CASSPVSRLFF
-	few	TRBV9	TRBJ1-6	TGTGCCAGCAGCGTAGCAGGAAATAATTCACCCCTCCACTTT	CASSVAGNNSPLHF
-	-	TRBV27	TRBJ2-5	TGTGCCAGCAGTTACGGGATAGCGGAGACCCAGTACTTC	CASSYGIAETQYF